The 19 T cell receptor beta chains below all came from one sample that was sequenced in a study of a mutant IDH1 vaccine in newly diagnosed glioma. The sample's time point: baseline, week 1 (first vaccination visit). Described treatment: pre-vaccination baseline after standard-of-care therapy. Some clones are missing from TCRdb's copy, which holds only in-frame ones; the method was immunoSEQ multiplex PCR. The sample has tens of thousands of clones, 83% seen once. The sample consisted of PBMCs, taken from a glioma patient treated with radiotherapy, temozolomide or both. Receptors originate from a woman between 50 and 59 years old with glioma.

V is TRBV9 and J is TRBJ1-1; D is unclear. CDR3 length: 15 amino acids. V was cut by 0 bases and J by 2 bases, with 11 bases left in between. The V gene's germline CDR1 is SGDLS and CDR2 YYNGEE. This chain's CDR3 is CASSVGGVANTEAFF. The CDR3 bases are TGTGCCAGCAGCGTAGGCGGGGTGGCTAACACTGAAGCTTTCTTT.

V and J are TRBV15 and TRBJ1-2; D not resolved. This CDR3 comprises 15 residues. Germline values: CDR1 LNHNV, CDR2 YYDKDF (reference sequence). V was clipped by 0 bases and J by 4 bases, with 12 bases between them. For the CDR3, the DNA is TGTGCCACCAGCAGAGATTTTAATCCCACCTATGGCTACACCTTC. Its translation: CATSRDFNPTYGYTF.

This sequence joins TRBV6-1 and TRBJ1-4; D remains ambiguous. Trimming removed 3 bases at V and 8 bases at J, with 7 bases between. The CDR3 is 12 amino acids. The V gene's germline CDR1 is MNHNS and CDR2 SASEGT. CDR3: CASSEAGEKLFF. CDR3 nucleotides: TGTGCCAGCAGTGAGGCAGGCGAAAAACTGTTTTTT.

The chain joins TRBV12-5 to TRBJ1-2; maybe TRBD1 (5 bases). This CDR3 has 13 residues. Germline values: CDR1 LGHNT, CDR2 FRNRAP. Trimming stripped 1 base from V and 7 bases from J, with 10 bases between. CDR3 protein: CASGLGQGSGYTF. The CDR3 bases are TGTGCTAGTGGTTTGGGCCAGGGATCTGGCTACACCTTC.

This chain connects TRBV19 to TRBJ1-1, with 9 bases aligning to TRBD1. V shed 6 bases, J shed 5 bases, and the junction held 10 bases outside the gene matches. CDR1 and CDR2 from the germline V gene are LNHDA and SQIVND (reference sequence). The CDR3 has 15 amino acids. CDR3 region: CASSPTGGAYTEAFF. The CDR3 nucleotides read TGTGCCAGTAGCCCCACAGGGGGCGCTTATACTGAAGCTTTCTTT.

This clone was picked up a small number of times. The CDR3 coding sequence is TGTGCCAGTAGTTATAGCAGGGGGAACACTGAAGCTTTCTTT. This translates into CASSYSRGNTEAFF. J is TRBJ1-1 and V is TRBV19; possibly TRBD1 for D (6 bases). The CDR3 runs to 14 residues. V was trimmed by 5 bases and J by 1 base, leaving 11 bases between them. CDR1 and CDR2 from the germline V gene are LNHDA and SQIVND (reference sequence).

This clone was seen a few times. The CDR3 sequence: CASSSSSGGVFGELFF. The CDR3 DNA reads TGTGCCAGCAGCTCCTCTAGCGGGGGGGTGTTCGGGGAGCTGTTTTTT. This rearrangement joins TRBV7-2 to TRBJ2-2; 12 nucleotides align to TRBD2. Germline CDR1 reads SGHTA; CDR2 reads FQGNSA. Trimming cost V 4 bases and J 7 bases; bases outside gene matches: 7. The length of the CDR3 is 16 residues.

The chain carries TRBV9 and TRBJ1-2; 10 nucleotides line up with TRBD1. V gave up 3 bases and J gave up 5 bases; unmatched junction bases: 4. CDR1 is SGDLS and CDR2 is YYNGEE in the germline V gene. The CDR3 is 14 residues long. CDR3 coding DNA: TGTGCCAGCAGCGACCGGGACAGGGGATATGGCTACACCTTC. Its protein product is CASSDRDRGYGYTF.

The chain employs TRBV18 and TRBJ2-3, with a possible D match to TRBD2 (5 bases). The V end lost 10 bases, the J end lost 3 bases, and 20 bases lay between the germline ends. CDR3 length: 15 residues. Germline V lookup: CDR1 KGHSH, CDR2 LQKENI. CDR3 region: CATAPESWRTDTQYF. DNA for the CDR3: TGTGCCACCGCCCCGGAGTCGTGGAGGACAGATACGCAGTATTTT.

The chain has TRBV10-3 and TRBJ1-1; D is possibly TRBD1 (5 bases). This CDR3 is built from 12 residues. The ends were cut back, 8 bases at V and 7 bases at J, with 14 bases in the middle. Germline values: CDR1 ENHRY, CDR2 SYGVKD. The chain's CDR3 is CAIGDAPLEAFF. CDR3 sequence (DNA): TGTGCCATCGGGGACGCCCCCCTTGAAGCTTTCTTT.

The chain carries TRBV6-1 and TRBJ1-2; TRBD1 might be the D (6 bases). With 2 bases removed from V and 4 bases from J, the gap between germline ends came to 8 bases. The CDR3 is 13 amino acids. CDR1 is MNHNS, CDR2 SASEGT, per germline. This chain's CDR3 is CASSEQGSYGYTF. The CDR3 nucleotides read TGTGCCAGCAGTGAACAGGGGAGCTATGGCTACACCTTC.

This clone was recorded a few times. The chain recombines TRBV2 with TRBJ1-1, with D unclear. Trimming took off 6 bases at V and 7 bases at J, with 6 bases between the two ends. Germline CDR1 is SNHLY and CDR2 is FYNNEI. This CDR3 has 10 amino acids. CDR3 amino acids: CASRGSEAFF. The CDR3 bases are TGTGCCAGCAGGGGGAGTGAAGCTTTCTTT. The variable domain in full, with the rest retrieved from reference TRBV2 and TRBJ1-1, is EPEVTQTPSHQVTQMGQEVILRCVPISNHLYFYWYRQILGQKVEFLVSFYNNEISEKSEIFDDQFSVERPDGSNFTLKIRSTKLEDSAMYFCASRGSEAFFGQGTRLTVV.

The chain has TRBV30 and TRBJ2-2; a weak D match, TRBD1 (6 bases). Looked up from germline, CDR1 is GTSNPN and CDR2 is SVGIG (reference sequence). The V gene lost 3 bases and the J gene lost 10 bases, with 12 bases spanning the gap. This CDR3 has 12 residues. The CDR3: CAWSDRGQELFF. The DNA for the CDR3 is TGTGCCTGGAGCGACCGGGGACAGGAGCTGTTTTTT.

The gene calls are TRBV4-2 and TRBJ1-1; D ambiguous. Germline CDR1 reads LGHNA; CDR2 reads YNFKEQ. This CDR3 is 15 amino acids long. Trimming took 4 bases from V and 2 from J, leaving 14 bases between them. Here the CDR3 reads CASSLGGGSNTEAFF. The CDR3 nucleotides are TGTGCCAGCAGCCTCGGAGGAGGGAGTAACACTGAAGCTTTCTTT.

This chain connects TRBV30 to TRBJ2-7; D perhaps matches TRBD2 (5 bases). The V gene's germline CDR1 is GTSNPN and CDR2 SVGIG (reference sequence). With 4 bases removed from V and 3 bases from J, the gap between germline ends came to 10 bases. CDR3 length equals 12 residues. The CDR3 reads CAWNGENYEQYF. The DNA of the CDR3 is TGTGCCTGGAACGGGGAAAACTACGAGCAGTACTTC.

V and J are TRBV7-2 and TRBJ2-5, with 8 positions matching TRBD2. The end of the DNA fits TRBJ2-7 better, so the J call may be wrong. The CDR3 covers 16 residues. Germline V gene data show CDR1 as SGHTA and CDR2 as FQGNSA. CDR3 DNA: TGTGCCAGCAGCCGATCTAGTAGCGGGGCTTCCTACGAGCAGTACTTC. This translates into CASSRSSSGASYEQYF.

The CDR3 loop reads CASSILAVAGKFPEAFF. CDR3 bases: TGTGCCAGTAGTATACTAGCTGTGGCCGGGAAGTTCCCTGAAGCTTTCTTT. V usage is TRBV19 and J usage is TRBJ1-1; D remains ambiguous. This CDR3 has 17 amino acids. Germline CDR1 LNHDA, CDR2 SQIVND (reference sequence). V lost 2 bases and J lost 6, with 22 bases in between.

V and J are TRBV6-5 and TRBJ2-1; D may be TRBD1 (6 bases). CDR1 is MNHEY and CDR2 is SVGAGI in the germline V gene. V was shortened by 5 bases and J by 15 bases, with 14 bases between the two germline ends. The CDR3 is 11 amino acids. The CDR3 sequence: CASSLGDNGFF. DNA for the CDR3: TGTGCCAGCAGTCTCGGGGACAACGGGTTCTTC.

V is TRBV2 and J is TRBJ2-7; no firm D call. CDR1 and CDR2 (germline): SNHLY, FYNNEI. The V end lost 6 bases, the J end lost 0 bases, and 0 bases lay between the germline ends. The CDR3 runs 10 residues. CDR3 residues: CASSSYEQYF. The CDR3 DNA reads TGTGCCAGCAGCTCCTACGAGCAGTACTTC.